This TCR beta chain emerged from a study of cytomegalovirus exposure and HLA in healthy donors. In nominal health when sampled, donors likely had unrecorded immune exposures nonetheless. V lost 6 bases to trimming and J lost 2 bases; unmatched junction nucleotides: 2. The CDR3 covers 13 residues. Per the germline V gene, CDR1 is SNHLY and CDR2 is FYNNEI. It was with 60 Vbeta and 13 Jbeta primers that the PCR ran. Some clones are missing from TCRdb's copy, which holds only in-frame ones; the method was immunoSEQ multiplex PCR. The profile shows 85,000 to 120,000 clones, roughly 77% of them singletons. This chain joins TRBV2 and TRBJ1-1; 8 nucleotides line up with TRBD1. The clonotype originates from a man in his forties in good health and CMV-seronegative. Sequencing was performed on PBMCs. The CDR3 region is CASRQGVNTEAFF. The CDR3 nucleotides read TGTGCCAGCAGACAGGGGGTAAACACTGAAGCTTTCTTT.